These 10 T cell receptor beta chains were sequenced from one sample in a study of blood T cell repertoires in COVID-19. TCRdb keeps only in-frame clones here, not all; method: immunoSEQ multiplex PCR. Among around 200,000 clones listed, about 86% were seen once. Sequences were obtained from peripheral blood. The source is a man aged 50-59 years with active or convalescent COVID-19.

This rearrangement joins TRBV5-1 to TRBJ1-4, with no clear D. Trimming removed 3 bases at V and 8 bases at J, with 23 bases between. The CDR3 spans 17 residues. Germline values: CDR1 SGHRS, CDR2 YFSETQ. The CDR3 DNA sequence: TGCGCCAGCAGCTCCCCATCTTGGAGCAGCACCCAAGAAAAACTGTTTTTT. Residues: CASSSPSWSSTQEKLFF.

The chain combines TRBV4-1 with TRBJ1-1; D might be TRBD1 (6 bases). The CDR3 runs 15 residues. Trimming took off 3 bases at V and 1 base at J, with 12 bases between the two ends. CDR1 and CDR2 from the germline V gene are MGHRA and YSYEKL. The CDR3 DNA sequence: TGCGCCAGCAGCCAGGGGGCTGGGGAGAACACTGAAGCTTTCTTT. This gives the protein CASSQGAGENTEAFF.

This rearrangement joins TRBV28 to TRBJ2-7, with a tentative D call TRBD1 (8 bases). CDR1 MDHEN and CDR2 SYDVKM come from the germline V gene. CDR3 length: 15 amino acids. Trimming cost V 7 bases and J 7 bases, with 23 bases left between them. As DNA, the CDR3 is TGTGCCAGCACCACCGGGGGGCAGGGGGCGGGTGAGCAGTACTTC. It codes for CASTTGGQGAGEQYF.

The sample holds a few counts of this clone. J is TRBJ2-7 and V is TRBV5-6; a weak D match, TRBD2 (6 bases). Germline loops: CDR1 SGHDT, CDR2 YYEEEE. The germline V and J ends were trimmed by 4 bases and 2 bases, with 22 bases remaining between them. The CDR3 runs 17 residues. The CDR3, as DNA: TGTGCCAGCAGCCGTGATGACTGGGGGGATAACGCCTACGAGCAGTACTTC. Residues: CASSRDDWGDNAYEQYF. Variable domain in full (rest from reference TRBV5-6 and TRBJ2-7): DAGVTQSPTHLIKTRGQQVTLRCSPKSGHDTVSWYQQALGQGPQFIFQYYEEEERQRGNFPDRFSGHQFPNYSSELNVNALLLGDSALYLCASSRDDWGDNAYEQYFGPGTRLTVT.

This sequence joins TRBV7-2 and TRBJ2-2, with D maybe TRBD2 (6 bases). V was clipped by 4 bases and J by 7 bases, with 13 bases between them. Germline CDR1 reads SGHTA; CDR2 reads FQGNSA. This CDR3 region has 14 residues. CDR3 residues: CASSSKSGDGELFF. The CDR3 bases are TGTGCCAGCAGCTCAAAGTCGGGGGACGGGGAGCTGTTTTTT.

The rearrangement uses TRBV5-1 and TRBJ1-4, with D possibly being TRBD1 (5 bases). Per the germline V gene, CDR1 is SGHRS and CDR2 is YFSETQ. The CDR3 runs 15 residues. V dropped 3 bases and J dropped 1 base, with 10 bases sitting between them. DNA of the CDR3: TGCGCCAGCAGCTCCCAGGGTCGAACTAATGAAAAACTGTTTTTT. Its protein product is CASSSQGRTNEKLFF.

The J gene is TRBJ2-1, the V gene TRBV9; 7 bases align to TRBD2. This CDR3 contains 14 residues. Germline-derived CDR1 and CDR2 are SGDLS and YYNGEE. V lost 6 bases, J lost 2 bases, and 5 bases stayed unmatched. CDR3 sequence reads: CASKGSGTYNEQFF. The CDR3 DNA sequence: TGTGCCAGCAAGGGAAGCGGGACCTACAATGAGCAGTTCTTC.

The genes are TRBV5-6 and TRBJ1-3; tentative D call: TRBD1 (6 bases). The CDR3 extends over 18 amino acids. Trimming shortened V by 4 bases and J by 0 bases, and 20 bases separated the two germline ends. The germline V gene has CDR1 SGHDT and CDR2 YYEEEE. The CDR3 coding sequence is TGTGCCAGCAGCCAGGGCCTTCCCGGGGGGCCCTCTGGAAACACCATATATTTT. This gives the protein CASSQGLPGGPSGNTIYF.

The V call is TRBV7-8, the J call TRBJ1-3, with 7 bases lining up with TRBD1. Germline V gives CDR1 SGHVS, CDR2 FQNEAQ. This CDR3 is built from 16 residues. V dropped 5 bases and J dropped 0; count of bases not matched to a gene: 7. The CDR3 sequence is CASSRVNRGSGNTIYF. Written as DNA, the CDR3 is TGTGCCAGCAGCAGAGTCAACAGGGGCTCTGGAAACACCATATATTTT.

The chain joins TRBV9 to TRBJ1-6; D unresolved. The CDR3 loop spans 14 amino acids. V lost 3 bases, J lost 7 bases, and 11 bases lay in between. Germline CDR1 and CDR2: SGDLS and YYNGEE. CDR3 region: CASSAGIGNSPLHF. The CDR3 coding sequence is TGTGCCAGCAGCGCGGGAATCGGAAATTCACCCCTCCACTTT.